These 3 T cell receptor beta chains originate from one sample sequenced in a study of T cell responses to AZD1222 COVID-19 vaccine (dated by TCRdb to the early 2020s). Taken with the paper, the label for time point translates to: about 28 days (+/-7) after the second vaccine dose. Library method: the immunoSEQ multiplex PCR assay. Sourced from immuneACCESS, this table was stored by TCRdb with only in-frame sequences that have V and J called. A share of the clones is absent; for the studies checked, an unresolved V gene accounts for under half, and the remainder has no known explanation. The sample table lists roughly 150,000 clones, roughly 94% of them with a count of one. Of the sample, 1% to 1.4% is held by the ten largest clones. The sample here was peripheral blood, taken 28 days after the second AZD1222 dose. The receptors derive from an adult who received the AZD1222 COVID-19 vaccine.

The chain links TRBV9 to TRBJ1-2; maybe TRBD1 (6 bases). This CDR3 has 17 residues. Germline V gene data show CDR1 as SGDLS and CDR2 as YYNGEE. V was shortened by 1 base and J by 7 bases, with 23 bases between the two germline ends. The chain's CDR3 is CASSVSGQNHDLGGYTF. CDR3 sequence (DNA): TGTGCCAGCAGCGTATCCGGACAGAACCATGACTTGGGTGGCTACACCTTC.

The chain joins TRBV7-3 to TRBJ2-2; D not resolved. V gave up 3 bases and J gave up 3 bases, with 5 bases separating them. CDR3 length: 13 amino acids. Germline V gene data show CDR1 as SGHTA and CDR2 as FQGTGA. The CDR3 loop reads CASSFKDTGELFF. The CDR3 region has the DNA TGTGCCAGCAGCTTTAAGGACACCGGGGAGCTGTTTTTT. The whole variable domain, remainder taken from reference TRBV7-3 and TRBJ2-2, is GAGVSQTPSNKVTEKGKYVELRCDPISGHTALYWYRQSLGQGPEFLIYFQGTGAADDSGLPNDRFFAVRPEGSVSTLKIQRTERGDSAVYLCASSFKDTGELFFGEGSRLTVL.

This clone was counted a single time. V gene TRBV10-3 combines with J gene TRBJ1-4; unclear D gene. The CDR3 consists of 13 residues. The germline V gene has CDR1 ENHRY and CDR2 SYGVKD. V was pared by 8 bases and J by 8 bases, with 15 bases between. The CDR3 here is CAIESSKEEKLFF. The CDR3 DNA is TGTGCCATCGAGTCGAGTAAGGAGGAAAAACTGTTTTTT.